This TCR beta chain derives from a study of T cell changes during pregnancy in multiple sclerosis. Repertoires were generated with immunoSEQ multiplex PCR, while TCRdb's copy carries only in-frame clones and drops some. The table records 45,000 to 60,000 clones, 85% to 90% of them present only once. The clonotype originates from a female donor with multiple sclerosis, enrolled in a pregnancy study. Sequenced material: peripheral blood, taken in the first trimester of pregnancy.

The CDR3 nucleotides are TGTGCCAGCAGCTTAGCGGGGGCGGAACAGCCCCAGCATTTT. It translates to CASSLAGAEQPQHF. This rearrangement joins TRBV7-2 to TRBJ1-5; D is perhaps TRBD1 (6 bases). The V end was cut by 0 bases, the J end by 7 bases, with 10 bases between. CDR3 size: 14 residues. CDR1 and CDR2 from the germline V gene are SGHTA and FQGNSA. Together with reference TRBV7-2 and TRBJ1-5, the CDR3 gives the full variable domain: GAGVSQSPSNKVTEKGKDVELRCDPISGHTALYWYRQSLGQGLEFLIYFQGNSAPDKSGLPSDRFSAERTGGSVSTLTIQRTQQEDSAVYLCASSLAGAEQPQHFGDGTRLSIL.